A single TCR beta chain is shown here with its context. Its binding antigen is unknown. Base qualities are not recorded, but no much larger clone differs from it by a single base. The sample is drawn from a study of CD4+ T cells in melanoma (dated by TCRdb to the early 2020s). For context, the study as a whole: The study examined neoantigen-specific CD4+ T cells in human melanoma.

The germline V gene (reference sequence) gives CDR1 as LNHDA and CDR2 as SQIVND. Relative to germline, V is 8 bases shorter and J is 1 base shorter, with 11 bases between their ends. Spanning cysteine to phenylalanine, the CDR3 consists of 13 amino acids. Only the CDR3 region is kept as DNA, spanning 39 bases read in frame from base 1. Overall study results and their limits: The report described a correlation between neoantigen-specific CD4+ T cells and the function of CD8+ T cells, macrophages and B cells. Neoantigen-specific CD4+ T cells in melanoma were reported to have a range of differentiation states.

Patients with melanoma were used as donors. Library preparation used the immunoSEQ multiplex PCR assay. Sourced from immuneACCESS, this table was stored by TCRdb with only in-frame sequences that have V and J called. A share of the clones is absent; for the studies checked, an unresolved V gene accounts for under half, and the remainder has no known explanation. The sample data list 110,000 to 150,000 clones, and 85% to 95% of these were observed just once. Together, the top ten hold about 1.5% of the sample. The rearranged chain carries TRBV19 and TRBJ1-1, and perhaps TRBD1 as D gene, on 5 matching bases. The sequence was obtained from a human donor with melanoma. The CDR3 protein is CASRPRGNTEAFF. The DNA sequence follows: TGTGCCAGTCGACCGAGGGGGAACACTGAAGCTTTCTTT.